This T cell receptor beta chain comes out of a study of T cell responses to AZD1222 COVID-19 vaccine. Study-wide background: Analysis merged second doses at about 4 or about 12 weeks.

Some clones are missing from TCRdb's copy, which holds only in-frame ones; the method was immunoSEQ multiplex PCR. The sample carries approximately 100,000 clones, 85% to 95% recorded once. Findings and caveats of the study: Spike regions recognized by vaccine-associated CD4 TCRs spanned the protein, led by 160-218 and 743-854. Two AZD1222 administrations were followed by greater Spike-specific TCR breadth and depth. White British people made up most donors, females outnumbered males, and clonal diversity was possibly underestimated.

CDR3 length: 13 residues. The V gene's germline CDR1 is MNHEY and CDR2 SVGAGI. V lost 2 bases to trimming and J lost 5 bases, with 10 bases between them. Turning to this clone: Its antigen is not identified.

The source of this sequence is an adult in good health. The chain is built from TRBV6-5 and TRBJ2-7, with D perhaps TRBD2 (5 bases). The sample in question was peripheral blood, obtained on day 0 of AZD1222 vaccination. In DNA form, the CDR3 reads TGTGCCAGCAGTTACCCCCCCGGGGACGAGCAGTACTTC. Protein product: CASSYPPGDEQYF.